This T cell receptor beta chain was identified in a study of blood T cell repertoires in COVID-19. About the research overall: There were acute and convalescent COVID-19 samples, and they came from the United States, Italy and Spain.

The CDR3 consists of 13 residues. CDR1 and CDR2 from the germline V gene are SNHLY and FYNNEI. The V end was cut by 2 bases, the J end by 7 bases, with 9 bases between. In the source study's methods: Amplified reference gene primers provided the basis for estimating nucleated cell counts. The data were produced by immunoSEQ multiplex PCR, yet TCRdb's version contains in-frame clones alone and is incomplete. V and J calls and clone size are given by that table; D and trimming were obtained from the DNA. There are 300,000 to 350,000 clones in the sample; 75% to 90% occur only once, and less than 2.5% lies in the top ten.

The specimen was peripheral blood. The rearrangement joins TRBV2 to TRBJ1-5; no clear D. This receptor was obtained from a man aged 18 to 35 with active or convalescent COVID-19. CDR3 loop: CASSEQVEQPQHF. The CDR3, as DNA: TGTGCCAGCAGTGAACAGGTTGAGCAGCCCCAGCATTTT. Complete variable domain (other parts from reference TRBV2 and TRBJ1-5): EPEVTQTPSHQVTQMGQEVILRCVPISNHLYFYWYRQILGQKVEFLVSFYNNEISEKSEIFDDQFSVERPDGSNFTLKIRSTKLEDSAMYFCASSEQVEQPQHFGDGTRLSIL.